This record concerns one T cell receptor (beta chain) sequence. The data were obtained in a study of identical twins. TCRdb analysed the 5' RACE reads with MiXCR anew, one entry per CDR3 protein. In the table there are 470,000 or so distinct CDR3 sequences, approximately 25% of which are singletons. Healthy Caucasians supplied all donations. The same data also contributed to another study, on T cells expressing NK-cell markers. That work contributes: Also leading the CD3+CD56-NKG2C+ fraction in several donors were these clonotypes.

Sequencing used CD4+ T cells sorted from blood. The TCR was taken from a woman aged 18-29 years in good health.

In DNA, the CDR3 is TGTGCCAGCAGCTTAGATGGAGAGGGCTACACCTTC. Protein product: CASSLDGEGYTF. J is TRBJ1-2 and V is TRBV11-3; D is uncertain. Trimming left V 0 bases short and J 8 bases short, with 7 bases between. Germline V gives CDR1 SGHNT, CDR2 YENEEA. CDR3 length: 12 amino acids. Combining the CDR3 with reference TRBV11-3 and TRBJ1-2 gives the whole variable domain EAGVVQSPRYKIIEKKQPVAFWCNPISGHNTLYWYLQNLGQGPELLIRYENEEAVDDSQLPKDRFSAERLKGVDSTLKIQPAELGDSAVYLCASSLDGEGYTFGSGTRLTVV.